This T cell receptor beta chain came from a study of T-cell reconstitution after alpha-beta-depleted transplantation in children. The CDR3 is made up of 14 amino acids. The V gene lost 5 bases and the J gene lost 4 bases, with 12 bases spanning the gap. CDR1 is MNHEY, CDR2 SMNVEV, per germline (reference sequence). Unique molecular identifiers were used to barcode this TCRbeta library. TCRdb re-called the PCR reads with MiXCR, one entry per CDR3 protein. The sample shows 65,000 to 75,000 distinct CDR3 sequences, 4.9% of them seen only once. This clonotype has at least ten counts. Its antigen remains unidentified. General study results and limits: At day 60, the high TCRbeta diversity found in some patients originated from recipient T cells and thymic progenitors that had survived. Fresh T-cell production supplied most of the T-cell counts and diversity seen one year after transplant.

This TCR derives from a boy in the first two years of life who had a stem cell transplant for acute myeloid leukemia, so the T cells may come from the graft donor. The sequencing used PBMCs, mostly from graft donor cells, collected 180 days after TCRalphabeta/CD19-depleted stem cell transplant. The chain links TRBV27 to TRBJ1-5; D is unclear. CDR3 DNA: TGTGCCAGCAGTCCCTACAGTTTTAATCAGCCCCAGCATTTT. Its protein is CASSPYSFNQPQHF.